This T cell receptor (beta chain) was sequenced during a study of T cell responses to AZD1222 COVID-19 vaccine. The length of the CDR3 is 13 residues. V lost 7 bases and J lost 4; bases outside the gene matches: 3. The V gene's germline CDR1 is MGHDK and CDR2 SYGVNS. Some clones are missing from TCRdb's copy, which holds only in-frame ones; the method was immunoSEQ multiplex PCR. The sample lists around 100,000 clones, around 87% occurring once. In regard to this clone: Antigen: not known.

Study-level findings and limits: There were mostly white British donors and more females than males, and clonal diversity was possibly underestimated. Only six or seven AZD1222 recipients tested seropositive at baseline.

The sequencing here drew on peripheral blood, taken on day 0 of MenACWY control vaccination. The rearrangement links TRBV25-1 to TRBJ2-2; 7 bases are shared with TRBD2. The receptor's source is an adult in good health. The CDR3 sequence is CASTGGGTGELFF. CDR3 in DNA: TGTGCCAGCACGGGGGGAGGCACCGGGGAGCTGTTTTTT.